These 18 T cell receptor beta chains came from one sample sequenced in a study of cytomegalovirus exposure and HLA in healthy donors (dated by TCRdb to the late 2010s). The receptor library was made with the immunoSEQ multiplex PCR assay. For the multiplex PCR, a mixture combining 60 forward primers for TCR Vbeta segments and 13 reverse primers for TCR Jbeta segments was used. TCRdb provides this immuneACCESS table in a form limited to in-frame rearrangements. Some clones are lacking; in checked studies, under half of them reflect an unresolved V gene, and why the rest are absent is not known. The sample data list nearly 300,000 clones, and 70% to 90% of these were observed just once. The ten largest clones capture roughly 4% of the sample. The sample comprised PBMCs. The receptors shown here come from a man in his forties in good health and CMV-seropositive.

The rearrangement uses TRBV5-7 and TRBJ2-7, with TRBD2 matching 11 bases. TRBV5-7 is marked as an open reading frame, function uncertain. V shed 2 bases and J 3 bases; nucleotides not matched to a gene: 4. This CDR3 has 15 residues. The CDR3 bases are TGTGCCAGCAGCTTAGTAGCGGGAGGGTTCTACGAGCAGTACTTC. Protein sequence: CASSLVAGGFYEQYF.

The chain employs TRBV7-8 and TRBJ2-3; weak D call: TRBD2 (6 bases). The V end was cut by 4 bases, the J end by 0 bases, with 8 bases between. Germline loops: CDR1 SGHVS, CDR2 FQNEAQ. The CDR3 length is 14 residues. Written as DNA, the CDR3 is TGTGCCAGCAGCTCTGGGGGGAGCACAGATACGCAGTATTTT. Its protein is CASSSGGSTDTQYF.

The chain combines TRBV2 with TRBJ2-3; 12 positions agree with TRBD2. The ends lost 7 bases at V and 4 bases at J; junction bases unmatched: 6. This CDR3 contains 15 residues. Germline loops: CDR1 SNHLY, CDR2 FYNNEI. CDR3 nucleotide sequence: TGTGCCAGCACCTTGGGACTAGCGGGCGCAGATACGCAGTATTTT. It yields the protein CASTLGLAGADTQYF.

V and J are TRBV6-1 and TRBJ1-1, with 8 bases that match TRBD1. Germline V gives CDR1 MNHNS, CDR2 SASEGT. V trimming: 6 bases; J trimming: 3 bases; junction bases outside the gene matches: 9. This CDR3 contains 15 residues. The CDR3 DNA is TGTGCCAGCAGATACGGGACAGGTGAGGACACTGAAGCTTTCTTT. It yields the protein CASRYGTGEDTEAFF.

J is TRBJ2-3 and V is TRBV21-1; the table assigns TRBD2, which was not confirmed against the DNA. TRBV21-1 is a known pseudogene. The CDR3 has 19 amino acids. This CDR3 is CASTRRVIADRNSTDTQYF. The CDR3 region has the DNA TGTGCCAGCACCCGCAGGGTAATAGCGGACCGAAACAGCACAGATACGCAGTATTTT.

The V gene is TRBV5-1, the J gene TRBJ2-3; TRBD2 matches at 14 bases. Trimming removed 3 bases from V and 6 bases from J; junction bases left unmatched: 6. The CDR3 consists of 16 residues. Per the germline V gene, CDR1 is SGHRS and CDR2 is YFSETQ. The DNA of the CDR3 is TGCGCCAGCAGCTCGGGACTAGCGGGAGTAGGTGATACGCAGTATTTT. It encodes CASSSGLAGVGDTQYF. The full variable domain, completed using reference TRBV5-1 and TRBJ2-3, is KAGVTQTPRYLIKTRGQQVTLSCSPISGHRSVSWYQQTPGQGLQFLFEYFSETQRNKGNFPGRFSGRQFSNSRSEMNVSTLELGDSALYLCASSSGLAGVGDTQYFGPGTRLTVL.

V and J are TRBV18 and TRBJ2-7, with TRBD1 matching 7 bases. The CDR3 is made up of 15 amino acids. The V and J ends lost 6 bases and 1 base, in that order; junction bases with no gene match: 9. Germline CDR1 reads KGHSH; CDR2 reads LQKENI. This CDR3 is CASSLDRARSYEQYF. CDR3 nucleotides: TGTGCCAGCTCGCTCGACAGGGCGAGGTCCTACGAGCAGTACTTC.

In DNA, the CDR3 is TGTGCCACCAGCGGCGGGACAGGGGGCCGCTACGAGCAGTACTTC. Translated, it gives CATSGGTGGRYEQYF. The V and J genes are TRBV15 and TRBJ2-7, with TRBD1 matching over 12 bases. Per the germline V gene, CDR1 is LNHNV and CDR2 is YYDKDF (reference sequence). V dropped 5 bases and J dropped 3; count of bases not matched to a gene: 5. CDR3 size: 15 residues.

The rearrangement joins TRBV5-1 to TRBJ2-3, with 13 nucleotides matching TRBD2. V dropped 2 bases and J dropped 4; count of bases not matched to a gene: 4. The CDR3 is 16 amino acids. Germline V gene lookup returns CDR1 SGHRS and CDR2 YFSETQ. CDR3 amino acids: CASSLLAGGFPDTQYF. The CDR3 coding sequence is TGCGCCAGCAGCTTACTAGCGGGAGGGTTCCCAGATACGCAGTATTTT.

This chain joins TRBV5-1 and TRBJ2-1, with D perhaps TRBD1 (5 bases). The V gene lost 0 bases and the J gene lost 9 bases, with 13 bases spanning the gap. Germline V gene sequence: CDR1 SGHRS, CDR2 YFSETQ. CDR3 size: 14 residues. As DNA, the CDR3 is TGCGCCAGCAGCTTGGTACAGGCAGGAGTTGAGCAGTTCTTC. Translated: CASSLVQAGVEQFF.

The chain uses TRBV28 and TRBJ2-4, with D possibly being TRBD2 (6 bases). The CDR3 length is 18 residues. Germline CDR1 is MDHEN and CDR2 is SYDVKM. V lost 2 bases, J lost 2 bases, and 19 bases lay in between. CDR3 residues: CASSLPGGVKGTKNIQYF. In DNA form, the CDR3 reads TGTGCCAGCAGTTTACCCGGCGGGGTTAAAGGGACCAAAAACATTCAGTACTTC.

As DNA, the CDR3 is TGTGCCAGCAGGCAGACTAGCGGGAGACCGGAGACCCAGTACTTC. It codes for CASRQTSGRPETQYF. The gene calls are TRBV6-5 and TRBJ2-5; 12 bases map to TRBD2. With V trimmed by 6 bases and J by 5 bases, 7 bases remained unmatched. The CDR3 sequence is 15 residues long. Germline-derived CDR1 and CDR2 are MNHEY and SVGAGI.

Note on this clone: Other DNA sequences in the same sample also yield this CDR3. This chain connects TRBV28 to TRBJ1-4, with D hard to call. Germline V lookup: CDR1 MDHEN, CDR2 SYDVKM. The V gene lost 4 bases and the J gene lost 0 bases, with 6 bases spanning the gap. The CDR3 totals 14 residues. The CDR3 here is CASSSRATNEKLFF. In nucleotides, the CDR3 is TGTGCCAGCAGTTCGCGTGCAACTAATGAAAAACTGTTTTTT. Combining the CDR3 with reference TRBV28 and TRBJ1-4 gives the whole variable domain DVKVTQSSRYLVKRTGEKVFLECVQDMDHENMFWYRQDPGLGLRLIYFSYDVKMKEKGDIPEGYSVSREKKERFSLILESASTNQTSMYLCASSSRATNEKLFFGSGTQLSVL.

The gene calls are TRBV2 and TRBJ2-3; D ambiguous. This CDR3 comprises 14 residues. Germline CDR1 SNHLY, CDR2 FYNNEI. V lost 5 bases to trimming and J lost 2 bases, with 11 bases between them. This CDR3 reads CASSSVRYTDTQYF. CDR3 nucleotides: TGTGCCAGCAGTTCTGTCAGATACACAGATACGCAGTATTTT.

Worth noting for this clone: The junction shows a germline mismatch at one end, possibly a read error. The V gene is TRBV11-2, the J gene TRBJ2-7, with 7 bases identical to TRBD1. The CDR3 runs 13 residues. Germline-derived CDR1 and CDR2 are SGHAT and FQNNGV. The CDR3 loop reads CASSRDSSYEQCF. The CDR3 nucleotides read TGTGCCAGCAGCCGGGACAGCTCCTACGAGCAGTGCTTC.

The chain is built from TRBV28 and TRBJ1-1; 8 bases line up with TRBD1. From germline, CDR1 is MDHEN and CDR2 SYDVKM. J lost 1 base, V lost 2 bases, and 0 bases had no gene match. The CDR3 is 14 amino acids. CDR3 in amino acids: CASSLGTGNTEAFF. CDR3 coding DNA: TGTGCCAGCAGTTTAGGGACAGGGAACACTGAAGCTTTCTTT.

This clone came up a few times. In the same sample, other DNA sequences code for this CDR3. The chain carries TRBV5-1 and TRBJ1-5, with 9 positions matching TRBD1. The CDR3 is 15 amino acids. From germline, CDR1 is SGHRS and CDR2 YFSETQ. With 3 bases clipped from V and 2 bases from J, the junction kept 3 bases outside the gene matches. CDR3 bases: TGCGCCAGCAGCTCGGGACAGGGAGGCAATCAGCCCCAGCATTTT. Its protein is CASSSGQGGNQPQHF.

The sample holds one count of this clone. J is TRBJ1-5 and V is TRBV11-2, with 11 bases matching TRBD1. V trimming: 2 bases; J trimming: 6 bases; junction bases outside the gene matches: 6. Germline V gene sequence: CDR1 SGHAT, CDR2 FQNNGV. This CDR3 has 16 amino acids. The CDR3 nucleotides are TGTGCCAGCAGCTTAAGGGCAGGGACAGGGGGTCAGCCCCAGCATTTT. It specifies CASSLRAGTGGQPQHF.